Listed below are T cell receptor beta chains from one sample, sequenced in a study of blood T cell repertoires in COVID-19. Sequencing was performed with immunoSEQ multiplex PCR; in TCRdb, only in-frame clones are kept and a portion is missing. The sample carries 150,000 or so clones, more than 65% recorded once. Material for sequencing was PBMCs or T cells enriched from blood (not recorded which). All receptors come from a man in his forties or fifties who had recovered from COVID-19. The CDR3 runs from the conserved cysteine through the conserved F or W.

CDR3: CASGLSTPSEAFF; V: TRBV12-5; J: TRBJ1-1
CDR3: CASMGLSVGNQPQHF; V: TRBV19; J: TRBJ1-5
CDR3: CASSQDGGEKNIQYF; V: TRBV2; J: TRBJ2-4
CDR3: CASQNTGELFF; V: TRBV11-3; J: TRBJ2-2
CDR3: CASSYPGHPNTEAFF; V: TRBV6-5; J: TRBJ1-1
CDR3: CASTAPSGSNTGELFF; V: TRBV4-1; J: TRBJ2-2
CDR3: CASSQEVDEQYF; V: TRBV23-1; J: TRBJ2-7
CDR3: CASSSTRAVGNQPQHF; V: TRBV7-9; J: TRBJ1-5
CDR3: CASKKEVTAGELFF; V: TRBV3-1/TRBV3-2; J: TRBJ2-2
CDR3: CASTLIPRDEQFF; V: TRBV6-5; J: TRBJ2-1
CDR3: CASSPYGRGEQYF; V: TRBV28; J: TRBJ2-7
CDR3: CASSDYRLAGGERETQYF; V: TRBV5-1; J: TRBJ2-5
CDR3: CASSPGLMNTEAFF; V: TRBV5-5; J: TRBJ1-1
CDR3: CASSGGDSNQPQHF; V: TRBV19; J: TRBJ1-5
CDR3: CASSPLGRGTGYSNQPQHF; V: TRBV18; J: TRBJ1-5
CDR3: CASSLKLAGGSDTQYF; V: TRBV7-2; J: TRBJ2-3
CDR3: CASSLSEGVGYGYTF; V: TRBV5-1; J: TRBJ1-2
CDR3: CASTPSLFATQYF; V: TRBV6-5; J: TRBJ2-5
CDR3: CASSHNEQFF; V: TRBV28; J: TRBJ2-1
CDR3: CASTDPTVEQFF; V: TRBV28; J: TRBJ2-1
CDR3: CASKGVAGDNQPQHF; V: TRBV19; J: TRBJ1-5
CDR3: CASSLLAGGQEQYF; V: TRBV5-5; J: TRBJ2-7
CDR3: CASSESGPTDTQYF; V: TRBV6-4; J: TRBJ2-3